This T cell receptor beta chain was captured in a study of neoadjuvant anti-PD-1 for oral cavity cancer. Repertoires were generated with immunoSEQ multiplex PCR, while TCRdb's copy carries only in-frame clones and drops some. The sample carries approximately 13,000 clones, approximately 66% recorded once. In germline, CDR1 is MNHNS, CDR2 SASEGT. Trimming shortened V by 6 bases and J by 0 bases, and 8 bases separated the two germline ends. This CDR3 has 14 amino acids. This TCR came from a person aged 40 to 85 with oral cavity squamous cell carcinoma. The V gene is TRBV6-1, the J gene TRBJ2-2; no clear D. The sequencing here drew on PBMCs, taken before nivolumab (anti-PD-1) treatment. The CDR3 sequence is CASRGGSNTGELFF. The CDR3 coding sequence is TGTGCCAGCAGGGGCGGATCGAACACCGGGGAGCTGTTTTTT.